Here is one T cell receptor (beta chain) with its context. The antigen this receptor binds is unknown. Within one base of it there is no much larger clone, and no base qualities were kept. The CDR3 runs 15 amino acids, cysteine and phenylalanine included. This entry keeps only the CDR3 DNA: 45 bases, framed from base 1. V and J are trimmed by 3 bases and 3 bases, and the gene matches miss 7 bases of the junction. CDR1 and CDR2 are drawn from the germline V gene: SGDLS, YYNGEE. The library was produced with the immunoSEQ multiplex PCR assay. In its TCRdb copy, this immuneACCESS table keeps in-frame sequences only and misses some clones. Where compared with another copy, unresolved V genes explain less than half of these, and the others have no known cause. The sample includes tens of thousands of clones, with 75% to 95% observed a single time. The ten biggest clones cover around 10% of the sample. The data were obtained in a study of T cell changes during pregnancy in multiple sclerosis (dated by TCRdb to between 2018 and 2020). About the study as a whole: The study looked at changes in the T cell repertoire across pregnancy in women with multiple sclerosis.

The sample consisted of CD8+ T cells from peripheral blood mononuclear cells, taken after pregnancy. The rearranged segments are TRBV9 and TRBJ2-7; TRBD2 agrees with 9 junctional bases. This clonotype originated in a female donor with multiple sclerosis, enrolled in a pregnancy study. This receptor has the CDR3 CASSARGGRDYEQYF. The DNA sequence is given as TGTGCCAGCAGCGCCCGAGGCGGGAGGGACTACGAGCAGTACTTC.